Below are 9 T cell receptor beta chains sequenced from a single sample in a study of sequential checkpoint blockade in melanoma. This sample's treatment: randomized to nivolumab then ipilimumab (arm A) or the reverse (arm B). The protocol was immunoSEQ multiplex PCR, while the TCRdb copy is restricted to in-frame clones and leaves out a portion. This sample yields about 11,000 clones, of which nearly 80% are seen a single time; about 10% belongs to the top ten. Sample: CD8+ T cells sorted from blood (inferred from file names), taken from a patient given nivolumab and ipilimumab in sequence. The receptors were sampled from a human donor with melanoma.

V usage is TRBV11-2 and J usage is TRBJ2-7, with 12 positions matching TRBD2. CDR1 is SGHAT, CDR2 FQNNGV, per germline. This CDR3 has 17 amino acids. V shed 0 bases and J 3 bases; nucleotides not matched to a gene: 6. CDR3 nucleotides: TGTGCCAGCAGCTTAGATAGTGGACTAGCGGGATTCTACGAGCAGTACTTC. This sequence encodes CASSLDSGLAGFYEQYF.

The chain carries TRBV19 and TRBJ1-5, with 8 bases fitting TRBD1. The germline V gene encodes CDR1 LNHDA and CDR2 SQIVND (reference sequence). The CDR3 sequence is 20 residues long. The trim removed 2 bases at V and 0 bases at J, leaving 15 bases unmatched. Written as DNA, the CDR3 is TGTGCCAGTAGTATAACAGGGGGTAACTCCATCCTATATAGCAATCAGCCCCAGCATTTT. This translates into CASSITGGNSILYSNQPQHF. The full variable domain, completed using reference TRBV19 and TRBJ1-5, is DGGITQSPKYLFRKEGQNVTLSCEQNLNHDAMYWYRQDPGQGLRLIYYSQIVNDFQKGDIAEGYSVSREKKESFPLTVTSAQKNPTAFYLCASSITGGNSILYSNQPQHFGDGTRLSIL.

In its sample, this clone was seen once. The genes are TRBV25-1 and TRBJ1-1; no clear D. The germline CDR1 and CDR2 sequences are MGHDK and SYGVNS. CDR3 length: 13 residues. The ends were cut back, 1 base at V and 5 bases at J, with 8 bases in the middle. DNA of the CDR3: TGTGCCAGCAGTGAATCGAGGCTGACTGAAGCTTTCTTT. It codes for CASSESRLTEAFF.

The CDR3 region has the DNA TGTGCCAGCAGCTTAGCGGTGGCTTATTCACCCCTCCACTTT. It is translated as CASSLAVAYSPLHF. V gene TRBV7-2 combines with J gene TRBJ1-6; no clear D. Germline CDR1 SGHTA, CDR2 FQGNSA. V lost 0 bases, J lost 8 bases, and 8 bases lay in between. The CDR3 has 14 residues.

The chain employs TRBV27 and TRBJ2-1, with 7 bases aligning to TRBD2. The J segment lost 4 bases and the V segment lost 3 bases, leaving 12 bases of the junction unmatched. This CDR3 is 17 amino acids long. Germline CDR1 is MNHEY and CDR2 is SMNVEV (reference sequence). CDR3 sequence reads: CASSLGGLVVGYNEQFF. In DNA form, the CDR3 reads TGTGCCAGCAGTTTGGGAGGGTTAGTTGTTGGGTACAATGAGCAGTTCTTC.

This clone was counted between two and nine times. The rearrangement uses TRBV7-9 and TRBJ1-4; D is possibly TRBD1 (6 bases). Germline CDR1 is SEHNR and CDR2 is FQNEAQ (reference sequence). The CDR3 is 16 residues long. The V end was cut by 4 bases, the J end by 8 bases, with 20 bases between. CDR3 region: CASSSGYREEVEKLFF. Written as DNA, the CDR3 is TGTGCCAGCAGCTCCGGCTACAGGGAAGAAGTGGAAAAACTGTTTTTT.

The rearrangement uses TRBV5-6 and TRBJ2-7, with D possibly being TRBD2 (6 bases). Per germline, CDR1 SGHDT and CDR2 YYEEEE. The CDR3 has 14 amino acids. V lost 4 bases, J lost 0 bases, and 11 bases lay in between. The CDR3 region has the DNA TGTGCCAGCAGCCTGGGACTCAGCTCCTACGAGCAGTACTTC. Translated: CASSLGLSSYEQYF.

A few counts support this clone. The chain joins TRBV19 to TRBJ2-2; TRBD2 matches 14 bases. Per the germline V gene, CDR1 is LNHDA and CDR2 is SQIVND (reference sequence). CDR3 length equals 18 residues. The ends lost 7 bases at V and 1 base at J; junction bases unmatched: 8. CDR3 bases: TGTGCCAGTATTAGGACTAGCGGGGGGCCCAAGAACACCGGGGAGCTGTTTTTT. This gives the protein CASIRTSGGPKNTGELFF.

J is TRBJ2-7 and V is TRBV12-5, with D perhaps matching TRBD2 (6 bases). The germline CDR1 and CDR2 sequences are LGHNT and FRNRAP. The CDR3 loop spans 13 amino acids. V was pared by 1 base and J by 6 bases, with 10 bases between. This CDR3 is CASGLAYGGEQYF. In DNA, the CDR3 is TGTGCTAGTGGTTTGGCCTACGGGGGCGAGCAGTACTTC.